The rows below give T cell receptor beta chains drawn from one sample of a study of identical twins. TCRdb processed the 5' RACE reads anew with MiXCR; each CDR3 protein has one entry. In the table there are some 250,000 distinct CDR3 sequences, more than 9.5% of which are singletons. The same data also went into a second study, on yellow fever vaccine responses in identical twins.

Sequencing used memory (CD45RO+) T cells sorted from blood. The receptor source for this set is a woman in her late teens or twenties in good health. Both conserved end residues are part of each CDR3.

v_call | cdr3_aa
TRBV9 | CASSAASYGYTF
TRBV28 | CASSWDREHVLTF
TRBV5-6 | CASRSGYGGAFF
TRBV20-1 | CSASFTGGSYEQYF
TRBV5-1 | CASSSRGGSTYEQYF
TRBV20-1 | CSAPGDSFLETQYF
TRBV5-5 | CASSLGGTYTDTQYF
TRBV6-1 | CASSKTGVSSYEQYF
TRBV6-1 | CASRGLDKGTDTQYF
TRBV28 | CASSSTGVENTIYF
TRBV30 | CAWSAGGSGGYTF
TRBV20-1 | CSAEPGVGPYYEQYF
TRBV11-2 | CASSLVGGRSYNEQFF
TRBV7-2 | CASSLRTGPYEQYF
TRBV12-3/TRBV12-4 | CASSLTSGPQYF
TRBV5-8 | CASSLMDRELSTDTQYF
TRBV25-1 | CASSDKDSTDTQYF
TRBV6-5 | CASSYGPSQETQYF
TRBV15 | CATSRQQGAGEAFF
TRBV6-1 | CASSKLLNEQFF
TRBV6-1 | CASSINSKGTSERYF
TRBV7-9 | CASSSLAGGFHTQYF
TRBV11-3 | CASSLGADNEQFF
TRBV6-5 | CASSYSTGRGEKLFF
TRBV6-2/TRBV6-3 | CASSDRVNTGELFF
TRBV5-1 | CASSLTSGGAYNEQFF
TRBV20-1 | CSARDPTSGNNEQFF
TRBV27 | CASRITGPVGEQYF
TRBV12-3/TRBV12-4 | CASSPQVGSYEQYF
TRBV9 | CASSPGTSGRPDEQYF
TRBV9 | CASSPGLAGGHQETQYF
TRBV20-1 | CSARAGGGAETQYF
TRBV4-1 | CASSQGRAGKPQHF
TRBV11-2 | CASSLGTGKVTSARSGELFF
TRBV4-3 | CASSPKGSGTYNEQFF
TRBV5-6 | CASSRQGTSYNEQFF
TRBV6-1 | CASRTDRADTQYF
TRBV19 | CASSVGLAGAYEQYF
TRBV20-1 | CSAFPGQGYKQYF
TRBV18 | CASSPGSTDTDTQYF
TRBV2 | CASRLTGVADTQYF
TRBV5-1 | CASSLVGSGELFF
TRBV12-3/TRBV12-4 | CASSFDRVNTEAFF
TRBV7-6 | CASSPISLSSYEQYF
TRBV12-3/TRBV12-4 | CASSPGDRGTDTQYF
TRBV30 | CASRNRGAFF